These T cell receptor beta chains were read from a single sample in a study of regulatory T cells in long-lasting Graves disease. One entry per CDR3 protein results from TCRdb running MiXCR on the multiplex PCR reads. The sample yields hundreds of thousands of distinct CDR3 sequences, around 16% seen once. The data were also submitted as part of a second study, on T cells in Graves' hyperthyroidism and ophthalmopathy.

The sequences come from peripheral blood mononuclear cells (PBMCs), collected at new diagnosis, from a patient treated with antithyroid drugs. Receptors originate from a woman aged 40 to 50 with Graves disease. Each CDR3 is given with its conserved first and last residue. D genes are given only for firm matches. A clone size is listed for some rows: how often the clone was seen (once, few, many), or a class if it is expanded.

clone size	CDR3 length	V gene	D gene	J gene	CDR3 protein	CDR3 DNA
many	15	TRBV7-2	NA	TRBJ2-3	CASSLYGGAEDTQYF	TGTGCCAGCAGCTTATACGGAGGGGCGGAAGATACGCAGTATTTT
many	14	TRBV29-1	TRBD1	TRBJ1-2	CSVSRGGGDYGYTF	TGCAGCGTTTCCCGCGGAGGGGGCGACTATGGCTACACCTTC
many	14	TRBV2	NA	TRBJ2-7	CASTRRGGWGEQYF	TGTGCCAGCACTCGAAGGGGAGGTTGGGGCGAGCAGTACTTC
many	11	TRBV11-2	NA	TRBJ2-5	CASSFGETQYF	TGTGCCAGCAGCTTTGGAGAGACCCAGTACTTC
few	14	TRBV19	NA	TRBJ2-1	CASSPGASGDEQFF	TGTGCCAGTAGTCCAGGGGCTAGCGGCGATGAGCAGTTCTTC
many	16	TRBV12-3/TRBV12-4	NA	TRBJ1-1	CASSFLPGRMNTEAFF	TGTGCCAGCAGTTTCCTACCGGGACGGATGAACACTGAAGCTTTCTTT
few	16	TRBV12-5	NA	TRBJ2-2	CASGFWLETNTGELFF	TGTGCTAGTGGTTTCTGGCTAGAGACGAACACCGGGGAGCTGTTTTTT
many	15	TRBV11-3	NA	TRBJ2-7	CASSPIGESSYEQYF	TGTGCCAGCAGCCCGATCGGGGAAAGCTCCTACGAGCAGTACTTC
NA	15	TRBV28	NA	TRBJ2-1	CASSSSGPLYNEQFF	TGTGCCAGCAGTTCGAGCGGGCCCCTCTACAATGAGCAGTTCTTC
NA	14	TRBV13	NA	TRBJ2-3	CASGLRQGSDTQYF	TGTGCCAGCGGCTTAAGGCAGGGGAGTGATACGCAGTATTTT
many	14	TRBV27	TRBD2	TRBJ2-7	CASSQGTTHYEQYF	TGTGCCAGCAGTCAAGGGACTACTCACTACGAGCAGTACTTC
NA	19	TRBV30	TRBD2	TRBJ2-1	CAWVGGPKSLAGVLDEQFF	TGTGCCTGGGTGGGGGGGCCCAAGTCGCTAGCGGGAGTTTTGGATGAGCAGTTCTTC
many	14	TRBV11-3	NA	TRBJ2-1	CASSFGGVYNEQFF	TGTGCCAGCAGCTTTGGAGGGGTCTACAATGAGCAGTTCTTC
many	15	TRBV28	NA	TRBJ2-3	CASSYGLVGTDTQYF	TGTGCCAGCAGTTACGGCCTTGTCGGCACAGATACGCAGTATTTT
NA	15	TRBV7-6	NA	TRBJ1-5	CASSAGITARGAQHF	TGTGCCAGCAGCGCCGGGATAACTGCCCGCGGGGCCCAGCATTTT
NA	20	TRBV6-1	TRBD1	TRBJ1-6	CASSQWKGQGALRFNSPLHF	TGTGCCAGCAGTCAATGGAAAGGACAGGGGGCGCTACGATTTAATTCACCCCTCCACTTT
NA	15	TRBV4-1	NA	TRBJ2-1	CASSPSNGAYNEQFF	TGCGCCAGCAGCCCCTCCAATGGGGCCTACAATGAGCAGTTCTTC
few	15	TRBV19	TRBD1	TRBJ2-2	CASSPDRGLNGELFF	TGTGCCAGTAGTCCGGACAGGGGGCTTAACGGGGAGCTGTTTTTT
many	14	TRBV5-5	TRBD1	TRBJ1-6	CASSRQGGNSPLHF	TGTGCCAGCAGCAGACAGGGGGGGAATTCACCCCTCCACTTT
NA	14	TRBV11-2	TRBD1	TRBJ2-3	CAGKTGTGRDTQYF	TGTGCCGGCAAAACCGGGACAGGCCGGGATACGCAGTATTTT
many	14	TRBV30	NA	TRBJ1-6	CAWRETLYNSPLHF	TGTGCCTGGAGAGAGACACTATATAATTCACCCCTCCACTTT
many	15	TRBV27	TRBD2	TRBJ2-1	CASTPTSGNYNEQFF	TGTGCCAGCACCCCGACTAGCGGGAACTACAATGAGCAGTTCTTC
many	14	TRBV5-1	NA	TRBJ2-3	CASSLGASTDTQYF	TGTGCTAGCAGCTTGGGAGCGAGCACAGATACGCAGTATTTT
NA	12	TRBV29-1	NA	TRBJ1-1	CSVEGGGAEAFF	TGCAGCGTTGAGGGGGGGGGAGCTGAAGCTTTCTTT
NA	17	TRBV19	NA	TRBJ2-3	CASSMKWGLNPADTQYF	TGTGCCAGTAGTATGAAATGGGGCCTGAACCCGGCGGATACGCAGTATTTT
NA	11	TRBV29-1	TRBD2	TRBJ2-1	CIGRGDNEQFF	TGCATCGGACGGGGGGACAATGAGCAGTTCTTC
many	13	TRBV28	NA	TRBJ1-2	CASSLIRIGGYTF	TGTGCCAGCAGTTTGATTAGGATTGGTGGCTACACCTTC
NA	12	TRBV7-9	NA	TRBJ2-7	CASSANRNEQYF	TGTGCCAGCAGCGCCAACAGAAACGAGCAGTACTTC
many	18	TRBV10-3	TRBD1	TRBJ2-1	CAISGGQGSSSSYNEQFF	TGTGCCATCAGTGGGGGACAGGGCTCGTCCAGCTCCTACAATGAGCAGTTCTTC
many	14	TRBV5-1	TRBD1	TRBJ2-7	CASSLGSGGYEQYF	TGTGCCAGCAGCTTAGGTTCAGGGGGCTACGAGCAGTACTTC
NA	17	TRBV19	NA	TRBJ2-4	CASSILPRDGAKNIQYF	TGTGCCAGTAGTATACTGCCCAGGGACGGGGCCAAAAACATTCAGTACTTC
NA	12	TRBV7-2	NA	TRBJ2-5	CASEGHQETQYF	TGTGCCTCTGAGGGGCACCAAGAGACCCAGTACTTC
many	15	TRBV5-1	NA	TRBJ2-5	CASSPQERREETQYF	TGCGCCAGCAGCCCCCAGGAGAGACGAGAAGAGACCCAGTACTTC
many	14	TRBV6-1	NA	TRBJ2-7	CASSPRGALNEQYF	TGTGCCAGCAGCCCCAGGGGGGCTCTGAACGAGCAGTACTTC
few	15	TRBV7-6	NA	TRBJ2-2	CASSPRSDYTGELFF	TGTGCCAGCAGCCCAAGGAGCGATTATACCGGGGAGCTGTTTTTT
few	16	TRBV19	NA	TRBJ2-3	CASSEWTASSTDTQYF	TGTGCCAGTAGCGAGTGGACTGCTTCTAGCACAGATACGCAGTATTTT
many	12	TRBV13	NA	TRBJ2-7	CASSSPLTEQYF	TGTGCCAGCAGCTCGCCGCTAACCGAGCAGTACTTC
many	16	TRBV28	NA	TRBJ2-1	CASSPQGGIAYNEQFF	TGTGCCAGCAGTCCTCAGGGGGGGATCGCCTACAATGAGCAGTTCTTC
many	13	TRBV5-1	NA	TRBJ1-3	CASSLGAGNTIYF	TGCGCCAGCAGCTTAGGAGCTGGAAACACCATATATTTT
NA	16	TRBV7-9	TRBD1	TRBJ1-2	CASSPYPGQMDYGYTF	TGTGCCAGCAGCCCTTATCCGGGACAGATGGACTATGGCTACACCTTC
many	16	TRBV9	TRBD2	TRBJ2-1	CASSVAPAGLGGEQFF	TGTGCCAGCAGCGTAGCACCAGCGGGATTAGGAGGTGAGCAGTTCTTC
many	17	TRBV20-1	NA	TRBJ1-1	CSARDRRSGLGITEAFF	TGCAGTGCTAGAGATCGTCGTTCTGGGCTTGGGATCACTGAAGCTTTCTTT
NA	13	TRBV11-2	NA	TRBJ1-6	CASSLAADSPLHF	TGTGCCAGCAGCTTAGCTGCAGATTCACCCCTCCACTTT
few	15	TRBV19	NA	TRBJ1-5	CASSIEAGEGQPQHF	TGTGCCAGTAGTATAGAGGCAGGGGAGGGTCAGCCCCAGCATTTT
many	12	TRBV30	NA	TRBJ2-3	CAWSEGSDTQYF	TGTGCCTGGAGTGAAGGGTCGGATACGCAGTATTTT
few	20	TRBV4-3	NA	TRBJ2-1	CASSQDWAKVSRRSYNEQFF	TGCGCCAGCAGCCAAGATTGGGCCAAAGTCTCTAGACGGTCCTACAATGAGCAGTTCTTC
few	15	TRBV4-1	NA	TRBJ1-4	CASSLEGGVNEKLFF	TGCGCCAGCAGCCTTGAGGGGGGGGTAAACGAAAAACTGTTTTTT
many	14	TRBV7-2	NA	TRBJ1-1	CASSLVGRSTEAFF	TGTGCCAGCAGCTTAGTAGGCCGGTCCACTGAAGCTTTCTTT
many	14	TRBV7-9	NA	TRBJ2-7	CASSSPLRAYEQYF	TGTGCCAGCAGCTCCCCGTTGCGAGCCTACGAGCAGTACTTC
few	13	TRBV19	NA	TRBJ2-1	CASSIETSNEQFF	TGTGCCAGTAGTATAGAAACCTCTAATGAGCAGTTCTTC
many	13	TRBV3-1	NA	TRBJ1-1	CASSQVEGQEAFF	TGTGCCAGCAGCCAAGTTGAGGGGCAGGAAGCTTTCTTT
many	13	TRBV30	TRBD2	TRBJ2-3	CAWSLAGGDTQYF	TGTGCCTGGAGCCTAGCGGGGGGAGATACGCAGTATTTT